This T cell receptor beta chain stems from a study of shared clonotypes between healthy human individuals. Findings and caveats of the study: It was only blood that was sampled, and tissue repertoires likely differ.

Trimming cost V 0 bases and J 3 bases; bases outside gene matches: 8. Germline lookup yields CDR1 SGDLS and CDR2 YYNGEE. This CDR3 has 17 amino acids. Genomic DNA per cell subset filled all wells of several immunoSEQ plates. Profiled with immunoSEQ multiplex PCR; TCRdb holds only in-frame clones, not every one. The table shows around 500,000 clones, with 70% to 80% occurring only once. Comments on this clone: Its antigen is currently unknown.

The chain combines TRBV9 with TRBJ2-3, with 9 bases aligning to TRBD2. The sample was PBMCs. This clonotype was sampled from a woman aged 40-49 years in good health. Some clones in this sample may be carry-over from other donors' samples. CDR3 nucleotides: TGTGCCAGCAGCGTAGAGGGTAGCGGGAGTTGGACAGATACGCAGTATTTT. This translates into CASSVEGSGSWTDTQYF.